This TCR beta chain was found in a study of T cell responses to AZD1222 COVID-19 vaccine. The table came from immunoSEQ multiplex PCR; TCRdb's copy has only in-frame clones and leaves some out. The sample contains about 59,000 clones, 80% to 90% of which appear only once. Study results and limitations: The repertoires were collected only after the peak T cell response. Variant regions that are unmutated are reportedly the target of nearly half of spike-specific TCRs. It should be noted that donors were predominantly white British and more often female, and clonal diversity was possibly underestimated. Only a handful of AZD1222 recipients, six or seven in all, had baseline seropositivity.

The CDR3 loop spans 11 amino acids. The germline V gene has CDR1 SNHLY and CDR2 FYNNEI. Trimming took off 3 bases at V and 2 bases at J, with 2 bases between the two ends. Turning to this clone: Its specificity is not known.

V and J are TRBV2 and TRBJ2-7, with unresolved D. The receptor was isolated from an adult who received the AZD1222 COVID-19 vaccine. Sample: peripheral blood, taken 28 days after the second AZD1222 dose. In nucleotides, the CDR3 is TGTGCCAGCAGTGAGGCCTACGAGCAGTACTTC. This codes for CASSEAYEQYF.